The rows below give T cell receptor beta chains drawn from one sample of a study of blood T cells in healthy people across ages. MiXCR was run by TCRdb on the 5' RACE reads, yielding one entry per CDR3 protein. This sample carries 600,000 or so distinct CDR3 sequences, about 30% of them seen once, and the ten largest clones take more than 15%. Sequences were obtained from blood. These TCRs come from a woman aged 80 or over in good health. Both conserved end residues are part of each CDR3. Each record gives: clone size, D gene, V gene, J gene, CDR3 protein. A D gene is named only where the DNA matches it firmly. Some rows have no size entry. The others give once, few or many, or a class for an expanded clone.

many	TRBD2	TRBV4-3	TRBJ2-7	CASSLLGGVNEQYF
many	TRBD2	TRBV7-6	TRBJ2-1	CASSPRLAGGYNEQFF
NA	NA	TRBV20-1	TRBJ1-2	CSASPRTSGGGYTF
many	TRBD2	TRBV7-2	TRBJ2-1	CASSPRGGWSYNEQFF
many	NA	TRBV27	TRBJ1-2	CASSLSQTGIYGYTF
many	NA	TRBV18	TRBJ2-5	CASSPLGRHEQETQYF
NA	NA	TRBV6-5	TRBJ2-5	CASSYLGRSSPYQETQYF
NA	NA	TRBV20-1	TRBJ2-1	CSARVGDSYNEQFF
NA	NA	TRBV7-9	TRBJ2-3	CASSLYAGTDTRYF
many	NA	TRBV20-1	TRBJ2-3	CSARDRVTDTQYF
few	TRBD1	TRBV3-1	TRBJ1-1	CASSQRTGQNTEAFF
NA	TRBD1	TRBV19	TRBJ1-2	CASTLDRGDGYTF
NA	TRBD1	TRBV6-1	TRBJ1-6	CASSEASGTGRSPLHF
many	TRBD1	TRBV7-3	TRBJ2-7	CASSSDPGTGTYEQYF
many	NA	TRBV20-1	TRBJ2-5	CSARDRGRTGAIRETQYF
many	NA	TRBV5-1	TRBJ2-3	CASSLDGGPSTDTQYF
many	NA	TRBV5-4	TRBJ2-3	CASSLVGQRNTDTQYF
many	NA	TRBV6-1	TRBJ2-5	CASSESPPSWETQYF
NA	NA	TRBV7-6	TRBJ2-7	CASSTKLTGPQITYEQYF
NA	NA	TRBV27	TRBJ2-7	CASSRTLGIHEQYF
few	NA	TRBV6-1	TRBJ2-7	CASRTSRAAYEQYF
NA	TRBD2	TRBV28	TRBJ2-5	CASSFPSGGLQETQYF
NA	NA	TRBV30	TRBJ2-7	CAWSRDRPHEQYF
NA	TRBD2	TRBV5-5	TRBJ2-7	CASSYEGTSGSYEQYF
few	NA	TRBV28	TRBJ2-7	CASSRPAQLSYEQYF
many	NA	TRBV5-1	TRBJ2-7	CASSLAGTNYEQYF
NA	TRBD2	TRBV12-3/TRBV12-4	TRBJ2-3	CASRLGLAGLLSTDTQYF
few	NA	TRBV20-1	TRBJ1-1	CSARYNSNTEAFF
many	TRBD2	TRBV6-1	TRBJ2-3	CASRGGLAGGLGTDTQYF
few	TRBD2	TRBV5-1	TRBJ2-1	CASTPAGGYNEQFF
few	TRBD2	TRBV2	TRBJ2-7	CASSGGAFYNEQYF
NA	TRBD1	TRBV4-1	TRBJ1-2	CASSRILGQGYGYTF
many	NA	TRBV5-1	TRBJ2-5	CASSLSGFRETQYF
NA	NA	TRBV9	TRBJ1-3	CASSVVHGFSGNTIYF
many	TRBD2	TRBV5-6	TRBJ2-3	CASSLPRGGHTDTQYF
NA	TRBD2	TRBV6-2/TRBV6-3	TRBJ2-1	CASSYEVAGYNEQFF
many	TRBD2	TRBV7-2	TRBJ2-5	CASSLTSGGARETQYF
NA	NA	TRBV4-1	TRBJ2-1	CASSHSMGPHSYNEQFF
NA	TRBD1	TRBV4-1	TRBJ2-7	CASSHENGRQGTYEQYF
many	NA	TRBV9	TRBJ2-3	CASSRGSGTDTQYF
NA	NA	TRBV6-5	TRBJ2-2	CASSSPGTTGELFF
NA	NA	TRBV2	TRBJ2-7	CASREQGTYEQYF
NA	TRBD1	TRBV5-1	TRBJ2-3	CASSLTGTALSTDTQYF
many	NA	TRBV4-3	TRBJ2-6	CASSQDLGGGAGNAGANVLTF
many	NA	TRBV20-1	TRBJ2-1	CSARGGPSRGEQFF